This T cell receptor beta chain comes out of a study of T cell responses to AZD1222 COVID-19 vaccine. Study-level points and caveats: Only a handful of AZD1222 recipients were seropositive at baseline. Vaccine-associated CD4 TCRs ranged over spike, dominating at 160-218 and 743-854. Unmutated variant regions reportedly attract nearly half of all spike-specific TCRs. The study sampled repertoires only after the peak T cell response.

A remark on this clone: The antigen is not known.

The method was immunoSEQ multiplex PCR; TCRdb's version includes in-frame clones alone and lacks a portion of them. The sample contains 150,000 to 200,000 clones, around 86% of which appear only once. V was pared by 11 bases and J by 7 bases, with 18 bases between. This CDR3 comprises 14 residues. CDR1 is MDHEN and CDR2 is SYDVKM in the germline V gene. The rearrangement links TRBV28 to TRBJ1-6, with a tentative D call TRBD1 (5 bases). The sequencing here drew on peripheral blood, taken on day 0 of MenACWY control vaccination. The receptor's source is an adult in good health. CDR3 DNA: TGTGCCGGGGGATTCAGAGGGCCAAATTCACCCCTCCACTTT. It yields the protein CAGGFRGPNSPLHF.